A selection of T cell receptor beta chains follows, all from one sample in a study of cytomegalovirus exposure and HLA in healthy donors. Assay used: immunoSEQ multiplex PCR; TCRdb lists only in-frame clones, some missing. The sample has about 160,000 clones; about 84% are singletons. Sequencing was done on a sample of PBMCs. The receptors shown here come from a man between 50 and 59 years old in good health and CMV-seropositive. CDR3s include the opening cysteine and the closing phenylalanine or tryptophan. Each record gives: CDR3 DNA, CDR3 protein, D gene, V gene, clone size, J gene. D genes are given only for firm matches. Clone size is given for some rows only: seen once, a few or many times, or a class if the clone is expanded.

cdr3_nt: TGTGCCAGCAGTCCCTACAGGGGGTGGTATGAAAAACTGTTTTTT
cdr3_aa: CASSPYRGWYEKLFF
d_call: TRBD1
v_call: TRBV6-5
clone_size: once
j_call: TRBJ1-4

cdr3_nt: TGCGCCAGCAGCTTGTCCGGGACTTCGACGAATGAGCAGTTCTTC
cdr3_aa: CASSLSGTSTNEQFF
d_call: -
v_call: TRBV5-1
clone_size: -
j_call: TRBJ2-1

cdr3_nt: TGTGCCAGCAGCGTAGGGGTGGAGGCAGGACGGGAGCAGTACTTC
cdr3_aa: CASSVGVEAGREQYF
d_call: -
v_call: TRBV9
clone_size: -
j_call: TRBJ2-7

cdr3_nt: TGTGCCAGCAGCGCCCTCACAGGCACAGATACGCAGTATTTT
cdr3_aa: CASSALTGTDTQYF
d_call: -
v_call: TRBV9
clone_size: few
j_call: TRBJ2-3

cdr3_nt: TGCGCCAGCAGCCCTTTGGACAGGGGGTCCTACGAGCAGTACTTC
cdr3_aa: CASSPLDRGSYEQYF
d_call: TRBD1
v_call: TRBV5-1
clone_size: few
j_call: TRBJ2-7

cdr3_nt: TGTGCCAGCAGCGTAGGGGGGGAAAGCTCCTACAATGAGCAGTTCTTC
cdr3_aa: CASSVGGESSYNEQFF
d_call: -
v_call: TRBV9
clone_size: -
j_call: TRBJ2-1

cdr3_nt: TGTGCCAGCAGTTTGCGGCAGACGAACACTGAAGCTTTCTTT
cdr3_aa: CASSLRQTNTEAFF
d_call: -
v_call: TRBV28
clone_size: -
j_call: TRBJ1-1

cdr3_nt: TGTGCCAGCAGCACAATGGGTGTACAGGGGAATGAGCAGTTCTTC
cdr3_aa: CASSTMGVQGNEQFF
d_call: TRBD1
v_call: TRBV7-9
clone_size: -
j_call: TRBJ2-1

cdr3_nt: TGTGCCAGCTCTCCCACAGGGGGAGGACAGCCCCAGCATTTT
cdr3_aa: CASSPTGGGQPQHF
d_call: TRBD1
v_call: TRBV18
clone_size: -
j_call: TRBJ1-5

cdr3_nt: TGTGCCAGCAGCTTAGGCGAATACTCCTACGAGCAGTACTTC
cdr3_aa: CASSLGEYSYEQYF
d_call: -
v_call: TRBV7-2
clone_size: -
j_call: TRBJ2-7

cdr3_nt: TGTGCCTGGAGACTAGCGGGAGGCGTCCAAGAGACCCAGTACTTC
cdr3_aa: CAWRLAGGVQETQYF
d_call: TRBD2
v_call: TRBV30
clone_size: -
j_call: TRBJ2-5

cdr3_nt: TGTGCCAGCAGCCGATACTCTTCAATCTATGGCTACACCTTC
cdr3_aa: CASSRYSSIYGYTF
d_call: -
v_call: TRBV28
clone_size: few
j_call: TRBJ1-2

cdr3_nt: TGCGCCAGCAGCTACGAGGACACCATATATTTT
cdr3_aa: CASSYEDTIYF
d_call: -
v_call: TRBV4-1
clone_size: -
j_call: TRBJ1-3

cdr3_nt: TGTGCCAGCAGCCCAGGACAGCCAGACTATGGCTACACCTTC
cdr3_aa: CASSPGQPDYGYTF
d_call: -
v_call: TRBV7-8
clone_size: -
j_call: TRBJ1-2